This TCR beta chain originates from a study of read filtering for tumor transcriptome and immune sequencing. About the research overall: Patients were approximately 17 male and some 13 female, mean age approximately 70 years, range 47 to 80. Per sample, TCR-region reads ranged about 4.05 to 10.27 million by IR-seq, 85 to 1273 by RNA-seq.

Germline V gene sequence: CDR1 SGHRS, CDR2 YFSETQ. The CDR3 totals 15 residues. V was pared by 3 bases and J by 8 bases, with 17 bases between. Bone marrow was sampled from every patient at the time of active disease. This clonotype was picked up many times. Its specificity is unknown. From roughly 390 ng of RNA, a library with molecular barcoded alpha/delta and beta/gamma adaptors was made. Via MiXCR, TCRdb re-called the reads, giving one row per CDR3 protein. The sample contains fewer than 45,000 distinct CDR3 sequences, around 15% of which appear only once. Study-level results: Compared with RNA-seq, IR-seq gave much higher clonotype depth and reliability.

Input material: a population of CD138-negative cells sorted from bone marrow. This receptor was identified in a donor at least 40 years old with multiple myeloma. The chain links TRBV5-1 to TRBJ2-2; D call uncertain. The CDR3 loop is CASSSTGPQPGELFF. DNA of the CDR3: TGCGCCAGCAGCTCTACCGGGCCCCAACCAGGGGAGCTGTTTTTT.